This T cell receptor beta chain was recovered during a study of response to subunit inactivated influenza vaccine. CDR3 length: 12 amino acids. Germline lookup yields CDR1 LGHNA and CDR2 YSLEER. The germline V and J ends were trimmed by 3 bases and 4 bases, with 4 bases remaining between them. There are a few counts of this clonotype. Its specificity is unknown. TCRdb reprocessed the RT-PCR reads via MiXCR and lists one record per CDR3 protein. This table holds 800,000 to 1,000,000 distinct CDR3 sequences, about 20% found once. General study findings and limits: Few new T cells, the authors suggested, are recruited by each seasonal influenza vaccination.

The sequencing here drew on PBMCs from blood, taken roughly 5 days after vaccination. This chain joins TRBV4-3 and TRBJ1-3, with unresolved D. This sequence was found in a man in his fifties who received an inactivated influenza vaccine. CDR3 residues: CASSQEGNTIYF. In DNA form, the CDR3 reads TGCGCCAGCAGCCAGGAAGGAAACACCATATATTTT.